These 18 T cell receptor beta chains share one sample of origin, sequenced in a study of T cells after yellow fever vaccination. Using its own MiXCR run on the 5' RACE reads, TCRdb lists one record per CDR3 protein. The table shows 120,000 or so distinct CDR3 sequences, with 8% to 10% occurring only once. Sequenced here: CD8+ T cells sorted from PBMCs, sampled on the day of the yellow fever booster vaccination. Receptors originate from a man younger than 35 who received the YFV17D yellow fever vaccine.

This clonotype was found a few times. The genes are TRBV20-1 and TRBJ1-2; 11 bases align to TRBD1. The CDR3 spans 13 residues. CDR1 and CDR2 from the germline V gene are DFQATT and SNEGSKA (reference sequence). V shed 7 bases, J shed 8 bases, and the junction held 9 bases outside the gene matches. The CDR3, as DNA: TGCAGTGTTGGGACAGGGGGTTTGGAAGGCTACACCTTC. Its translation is CSVGTGGLEGYTF.

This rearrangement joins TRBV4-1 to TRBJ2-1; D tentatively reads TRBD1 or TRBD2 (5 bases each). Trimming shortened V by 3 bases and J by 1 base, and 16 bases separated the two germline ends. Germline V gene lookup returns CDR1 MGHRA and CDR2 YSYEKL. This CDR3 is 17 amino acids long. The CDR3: CASSHRDVQISYNEQFF. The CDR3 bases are TGCGCCAGCAGCCACCGGGACGTCCAAATTTCCTACAATGAGCAGTTCTTC.

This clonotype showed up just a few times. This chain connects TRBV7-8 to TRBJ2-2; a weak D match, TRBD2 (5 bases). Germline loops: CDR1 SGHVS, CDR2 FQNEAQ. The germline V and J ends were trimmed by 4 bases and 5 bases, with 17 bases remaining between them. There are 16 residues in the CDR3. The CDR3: CASSSGIKVETGELFF. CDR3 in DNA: TGTGCCAGCAGCTCCGGGATCAAAGTCGAGACCGGGGAGCTGTTTTTT.

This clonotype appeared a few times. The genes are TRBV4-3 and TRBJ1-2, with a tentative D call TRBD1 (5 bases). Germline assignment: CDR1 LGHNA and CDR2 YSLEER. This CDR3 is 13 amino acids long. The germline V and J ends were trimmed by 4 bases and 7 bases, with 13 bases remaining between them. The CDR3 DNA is TGCGCCAGCAGCCGTTCGGGGGAGGCTGGCTACACCTTC. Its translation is CASSRSGEAGYTF.

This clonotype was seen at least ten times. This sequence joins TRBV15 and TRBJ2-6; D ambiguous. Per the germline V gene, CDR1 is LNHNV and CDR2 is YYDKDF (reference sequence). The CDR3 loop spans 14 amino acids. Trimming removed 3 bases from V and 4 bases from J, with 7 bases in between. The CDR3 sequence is CATSRGSGANVLTF. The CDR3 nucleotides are TGTGCCACCAGCAGGGGGTCCGGGGCCAACGTCCTGACTTTC.

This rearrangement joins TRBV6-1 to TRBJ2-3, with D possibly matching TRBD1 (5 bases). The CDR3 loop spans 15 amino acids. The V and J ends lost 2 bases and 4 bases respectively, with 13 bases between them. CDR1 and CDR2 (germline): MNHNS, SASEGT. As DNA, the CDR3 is TGTGCCAGCAGTGAATCGCCAGGGATCCCAGATACGCAGTATTTT. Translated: CASSESPGIPDTQYF.

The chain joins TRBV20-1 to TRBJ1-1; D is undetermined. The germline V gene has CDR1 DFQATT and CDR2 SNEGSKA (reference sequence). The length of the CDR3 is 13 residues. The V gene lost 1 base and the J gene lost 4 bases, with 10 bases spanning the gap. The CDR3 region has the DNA TGCAGTGCTAGAGTTGGGGTGGGCACTGAAGCTTTCTTT. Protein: CSARVGVGTEAFF.

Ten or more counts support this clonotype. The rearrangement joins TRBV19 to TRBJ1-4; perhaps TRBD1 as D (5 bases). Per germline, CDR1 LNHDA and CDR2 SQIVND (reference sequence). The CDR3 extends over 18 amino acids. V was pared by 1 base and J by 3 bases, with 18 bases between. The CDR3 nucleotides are TGTGCCAGTAGTATAGGTAACAGGAATCCAACTCCTAATGAAAAACTGTTTTTT. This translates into CASSIGNRNPTPNEKLFF.

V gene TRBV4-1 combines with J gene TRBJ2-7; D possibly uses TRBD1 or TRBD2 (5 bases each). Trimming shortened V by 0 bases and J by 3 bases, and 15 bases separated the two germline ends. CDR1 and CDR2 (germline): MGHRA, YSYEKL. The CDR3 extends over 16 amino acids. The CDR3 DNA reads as TGCGCCAGCAGCCAAGAAGCTACTGGGGCGGGCTACGAGCAGTACTTC. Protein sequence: CASSQEATGAGYEQYF.

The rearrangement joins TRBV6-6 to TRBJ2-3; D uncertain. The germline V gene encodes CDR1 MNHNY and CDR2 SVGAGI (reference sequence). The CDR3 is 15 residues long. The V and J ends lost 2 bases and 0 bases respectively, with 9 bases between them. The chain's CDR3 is CASSYVRLSTDTQYF. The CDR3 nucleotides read TGTGCCAGCAGTTACGTGCGACTCAGCACAGATACGCAGTATTTT.

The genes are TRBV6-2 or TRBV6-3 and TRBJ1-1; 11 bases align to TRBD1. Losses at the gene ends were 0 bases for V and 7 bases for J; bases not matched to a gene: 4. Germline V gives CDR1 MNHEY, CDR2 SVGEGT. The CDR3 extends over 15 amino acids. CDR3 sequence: CASSYSGTGGIEAFF. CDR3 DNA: TGTGCCAGCAGTTACTCCGGGACAGGGGGGATTGAAGCTTTCTTT.

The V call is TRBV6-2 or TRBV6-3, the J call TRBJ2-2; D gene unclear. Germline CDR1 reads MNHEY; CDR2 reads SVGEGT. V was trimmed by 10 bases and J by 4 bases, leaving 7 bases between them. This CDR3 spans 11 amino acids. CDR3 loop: CATSTTGELFF. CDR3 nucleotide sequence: TGTGCCACTTCCACCACCGGGGAGCTGTTTTTT.

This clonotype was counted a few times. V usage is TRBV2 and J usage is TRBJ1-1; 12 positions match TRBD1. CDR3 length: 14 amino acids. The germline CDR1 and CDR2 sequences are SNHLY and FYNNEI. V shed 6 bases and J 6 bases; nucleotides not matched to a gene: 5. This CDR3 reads CASRGGQGAAEAFF. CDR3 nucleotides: TGTGCCAGCAGGGGGGGACAGGGGGCCGCTGAAGCTTTCTTT. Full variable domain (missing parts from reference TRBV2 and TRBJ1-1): EPEVTQTPSHQVTQMGQEVILRCVPISNHLYFYWYRQILGQKVEFLVSFYNNEISEKSEIFDDQFSVERPDGSNFTLKIRSTKLEDSAMYFCASRGGQGAAEAFFGQGTRLTVV.

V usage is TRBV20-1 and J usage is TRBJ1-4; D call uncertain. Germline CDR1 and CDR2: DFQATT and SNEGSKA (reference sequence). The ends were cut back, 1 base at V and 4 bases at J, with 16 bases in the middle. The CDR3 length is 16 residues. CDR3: CSARGAPGGFNEKLFF. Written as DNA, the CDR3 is TGCAGTGCTAGAGGGGCCCCAGGAGGGTTTAATGAAAAACTGTTTTTT.

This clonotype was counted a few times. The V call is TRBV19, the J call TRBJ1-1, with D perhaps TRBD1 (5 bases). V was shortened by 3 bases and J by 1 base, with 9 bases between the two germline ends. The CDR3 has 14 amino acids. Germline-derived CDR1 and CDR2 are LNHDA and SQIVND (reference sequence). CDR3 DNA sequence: TGTGCCAGTAGTATGGGGCCAGGGAACACTGAAGCTTTCTTT. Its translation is CASSMGPGNTEAFF. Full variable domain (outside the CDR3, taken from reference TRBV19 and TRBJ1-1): DGGITQSPKYLFRKEGQNVTLSCEQNLNHDAMYWYRQDPGQGLRLIYYSQIVNDFQKGDIAEGYSVSREKKESFPLTVTSAQKNPTAFYLCASSMGPGNTEAFFGQGTRLTVV.

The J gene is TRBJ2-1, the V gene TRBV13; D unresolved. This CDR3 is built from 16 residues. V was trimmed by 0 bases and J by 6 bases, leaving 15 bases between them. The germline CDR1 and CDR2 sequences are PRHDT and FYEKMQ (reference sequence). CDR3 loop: CASSLGHPSPRNEQFF. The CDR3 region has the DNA TGTGCCAGCAGCTTAGGCCACCCTTCCCCCCGCAATGAGCAGTTCTTC.

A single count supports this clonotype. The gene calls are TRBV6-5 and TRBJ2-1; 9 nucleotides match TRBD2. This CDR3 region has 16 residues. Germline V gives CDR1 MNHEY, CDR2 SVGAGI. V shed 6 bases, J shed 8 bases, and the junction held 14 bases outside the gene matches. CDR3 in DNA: TGTGCCAGCAGCCGGTCGAGCGGCGGGGGGGCATATGAGCAGTTCTTC. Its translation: CASSRSSGGGAYEQFF.

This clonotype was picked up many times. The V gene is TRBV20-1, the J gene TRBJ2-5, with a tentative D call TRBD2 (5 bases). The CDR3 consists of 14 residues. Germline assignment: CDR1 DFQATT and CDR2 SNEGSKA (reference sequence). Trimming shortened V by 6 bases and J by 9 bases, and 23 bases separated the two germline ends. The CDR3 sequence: CSALGLVGMMAQYF. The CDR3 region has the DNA TGCAGTGCCCTGGGCCTGGTCGGGATGATGGCCCAGTACTTC.